Here is one TCR beta chain with its context. Antigen unknown. These data belong to a study of beta chain features in type 1 diabetes. Study-level background: In all, 107,917,701 sorted cells from all samples were analyzed. Study conclusions and caveats: In cDNA sequencing, cells with high TCR expression could be over-represented.

Central memory, naive, regulatory and stem cell-like memory CD4+ cells were sorted by CD45RO/CCR7/CD25/CD127/CD95/CD27. The whole isolated RNA underwent reverse transcription, so sequencing captured expressed TCRB transcripts. About 3.6 million reads were obtained on average from naive, central memory and regulatory T cell samples. Clones were read by immunoSEQ multiplex PCR, and TCRdb kept only the in-frame ones, dropping some. Found here are about 130,000 clones, 9.2% of them singletons; the top ten hold approximately 0.68%. The source of this sequence is a man in his late teens or twenties in good health. The specimen sequenced was central memory CD4+ T cells from blood.

CDR3 nucleotides: TGTGCCTGGAGGTTAGTGAGGACTAGCCTTTACGAGCAGTACTTC. Translated, it gives CAWRLVRTSLYEQYF. This rearrangement joins TRBV30 to TRBJ2-7; TRBD2 aligns across 8 bases. This CDR3 is built from 15 residues. Germline CDR1 is GTSNPN and CDR2 is SVGIG (reference sequence). Trimming took 3 bases from V and 4 from J; bases not matched to a gene: 11.